The subject of this entry is one TCR beta chain. The protocol was immunoSEQ multiplex PCR, while the TCRdb copy is restricted to in-frame clones and leaves out a portion. The data contain about 68,000 clones, 90% of them singletons. The data stem from a study of blood T cell repertoires in COVID-19. Background on the study: There were acute and convalescent COVID-19 samples, and they came from the United States, Italy and Spain. PBMCs, B-cell-depleted T cells, or T cells were the source of the cDNA or gDNA that made up the material.

The V and J ends lost 5 bases and 0 bases respectively, with 11 bases between them. The CDR3 has 15 amino acids. Germline values: CDR1 ENHRY, CDR2 SYGVKD. The genes are TRBV10-3 and TRBJ1-5, with a weak D call TRBD1 (6 bases). This TCR was sampled from a man aged 50 or older with COVID-19, enrolled during active disease. The sequencing input was peripheral blood. CDR3 in DNA: TGTGCCATCAGTACAGGGACACTTAGCAATCAGCCCCAGCATTTT. As protein: CAISTGTLSNQPQHF.